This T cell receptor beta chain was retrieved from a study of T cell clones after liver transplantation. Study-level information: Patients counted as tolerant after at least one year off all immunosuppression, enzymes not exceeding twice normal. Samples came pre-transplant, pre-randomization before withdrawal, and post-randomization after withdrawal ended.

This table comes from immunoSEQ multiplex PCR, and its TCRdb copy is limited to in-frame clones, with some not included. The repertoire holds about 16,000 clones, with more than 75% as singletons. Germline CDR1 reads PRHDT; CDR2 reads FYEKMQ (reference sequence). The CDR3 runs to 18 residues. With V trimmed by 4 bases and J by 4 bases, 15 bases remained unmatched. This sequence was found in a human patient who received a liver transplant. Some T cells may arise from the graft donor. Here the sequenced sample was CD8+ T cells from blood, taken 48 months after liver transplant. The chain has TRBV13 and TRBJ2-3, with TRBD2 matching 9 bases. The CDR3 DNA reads TGTGCCAGCAGCTATCCGTCGGCGGGAGGGACATTGTCAGATACGCAGTATTTT. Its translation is CASSYPSAGGTLSDTQYF.